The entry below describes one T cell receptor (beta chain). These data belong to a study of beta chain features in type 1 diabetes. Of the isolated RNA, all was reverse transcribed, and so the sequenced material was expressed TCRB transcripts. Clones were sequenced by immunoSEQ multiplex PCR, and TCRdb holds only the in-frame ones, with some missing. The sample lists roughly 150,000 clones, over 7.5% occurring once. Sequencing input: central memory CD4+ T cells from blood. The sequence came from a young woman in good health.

The CDR3: CASSLGGLQSPLHF. CDR3 DNA sequence: TGTGCCAGCAGCTTAGGCGGGCTCCAATCACCCCTCCACTTT. The chain employs TRBV7-8 and TRBJ1-6, with D unclear. Germline CDR1 SGHVS, CDR2 FQNEAQ. The CDR3 extends over 14 amino acids. V gave up 1 base and J gave up 10 bases, with 11 bases separating them.